A selection of T cell receptor beta chains follows, all from one sample in a study of tumor and adjacent non-tumor tissue in lung cancer. TCRdb re-called the multiplex PCR reads through MiXCR, storing one row per CDR3 protein. Of tens of thousands of distinct CDR3 sequences in the sample, about 61% were seen once. Input material: distant non-tumor lung tissue. The source of these receptors is a man in his 70s with non-small cell lung cancer. CDR3s include the opening cysteine and the closing phenylalanine or tryptophan. Each record gives: J gene, clone size, V gene, D gene, CDR3 protein, CDR3 DNA. The D gene is left open where the match is weak. Expanded clones are given a class, and other clones once, few, many or no size at all.

TRBJ2-6 . TRBV11-2 . CASGEGVHGVSGANVLIF TGTGCCAGCGGCGAGGGGGTCCACGGAGTCTCTGGGGCCAACGTCCTGATTTTC
TRBJ1-2 many TRBV6-6 TRBD1 CASSSPPGTVKGYTF TGTGCCAGCAGTTCCCCTCCCGGGACAGTGAAAGGCTACACCTTC
TRBJ2-5 . TRBV7-8 . CASSFGQNQETQCF TGTGCCAGCAGCTTCGGGCAGAACCAAGAGACCCAGTGCTTC
TRBJ2-3 . TRBV6-5 . CTSKNTDTQYF TGTACCAGCAAGAACACAGATACGCAGTATTTT
TRBJ2-3 many TRBV5-5 . CASSYGAGADTQYF TGTGCCAGCAGCTACGGGGCAGGCGCAGATACGCAGTATTTT
TRBJ2-4 . TRBV11-2 . CVSSLTKNIEYF TGCGTCAGCAGCTTAACCAAAAACATTGAGTACTTC
TRBJ2-7 medium-sized TRBV11-2 . CASSADLGGTEQYF TGTGCCAGCAGCGCAGACTTGGGTGGGACCGAGCAGTACTTC
TRBJ2-1 many TRBV28 TRBD2 CASRHLAGPWEQFF TGTGCCAGCAGACACCTAGCGGGACCGTGGGAGCAGTTCTTC
TRBJ2-5 many TRBV12-3/TRBV12-4 . CASSLAGGTAQATQYF TGTGCCAGCAGTTTAGCGGGGGGTACAGCGCAGGCGACCCAGTACTTC
TRBJ2-2 . TRBV11-2 . CASSLDRPALAGELFF TGTGCCAGCAGCTTAGATCGACCAGCATTGGCCGGGGAGCTGTTTTTT
TRBJ1-1 . TRBV29-1 . CSVGTGEEYTEAFF TGCAGCGTTGGAACCGGCGAGGAGTACACTGAAGCTTTCTTT
TRBJ1-1 . TRBV11-2 . CASSLGHGGGEACF TGTGCCAGCAGCTTAGGTCACGGCGGGGGGGAAGCTTGCTTT
TRBJ2-4 many TRBV30 . CAWSVQGGLKNIQYF TGTGCCTGGAGTGTGCAGGGGGGATTGAAAAACATTCAGTACTTC
TRBJ2-1 . TRBV12-3/TRBV12-4 . CASSLGGSYNVQFF TGTGCCAGCAGTTTAGGGGGGAGCTACAACGTGCAGTTCTTC
TRBJ1-1 few TRBV11-2 . CASSLISGVFF TGTGCCAGCAGTCTTATATCAGGAGTTTTCTTT
TRBJ1-2 many TRBV15 TRBD1 CATNSEGTGAYGYTF TGTGCCACTAACTCGGAAGGAACAGGGGCCTATGGCTACACCTTC
TRBJ1-2 once TRBV6-1 . CASSTTASPNYGYTF TGTGCCAGCAGTACAACAGCCTCCCCTAACTATGGCTACACGTTC
TRBJ1-1 . TRBV4-2 . CACSYDGNTEAFF TGTGCCTGCAGCTATGACGGGAACACTGAAGCTTTCTTT
TRBJ2-1 . TRBV12-3/TRBV12-4 . CASSPLRGRAWAGRFF TGTGCCAGCAGTCCGCTCCGGGGCAGGGCCTGGGCTGGGCGGTTCTTC
TRBJ2-3 . TRBV6-5 . CVSSYSRGATNTQYF TGTGTCAGCAGTTATTCTCGGGGGGCAACAAATACGCAGTATTTT
TRBJ2-7 many TRBV29-1 . CSVGPKTSSEQYF TGCAGCGTTGGGCCCAAGACATCTAGCGAGCAGTACTTC
TRBJ2-7 . TRBV11-2 TRBD2 CASSLNGAGGPIFDEQCF TGTGCCAGCAGCTTAAACGGGGCGGGAGGGCCAATATTCGACGAGCAGTGCTTC
TRBJ1-4 . TRBV6-1 . CTSSWTQGATNETLFF TGTACCAGCAGTTGGACCCAGGGAGCAACTAATGAAACACTGTTTTTT
TRBJ1-5 . TRBV18 . CASSENQGLGANQPQHF TGTGCCAGCTCAGAAAATCAGGGCCTCGGGGCAAATCAGCCCCAGCATTTT
TRBJ2-3 many TRBV12-3/TRBV12-4 . CASGGGGPPQYF TGTGCCAGCGGAGGAGGGGGGCCTCCGCAGTATTTT
TRBJ2-7 . TRBV11-2 . CASSLRDGNYEHYF TGTGCCAGCAGCTTAAGAGACGGAAACTACGAGCACTACTTC
TRBJ2-7 many TRBV10-3 TRBD1 CAISTPGQVRDEQYF TGTGCCATCAGTACCCCGGGACAGGTAAGGGACGAGCAGTACTTC
TRBJ2-7 many TRBV20-1 . CSTGQSHSYEQYF TGCAGTACTGGACAGAGTCACTCCTACGAGCAGTACTTC
TRBJ1-5 . TRBV28 . CDSTQVSGLFNQPRHF TGTGACAGCACACAGGTTTCGGGCCTCTTCAATCAGCCCCGGCATTTT
TRBJ2-7 . TRBV25-1 . CASTIGEEQYF TGTGCCAGCACAATAGGGGAAGAGCAGTACTTC
TRBJ2-2 . TRBV14 TRBD2 CASSQDLGGGLFF TGTGCCAGCAGCCAAGATCTAGGCGGGGGGCTGTTTTTT
TRBJ1-4 . TRBV4-1 . CASIVIRGEKLFF TGCGCCAGCATTGTAATACGGGGGGAAAAACTGTTTTTC
TRBJ1-5 few TRBV28 . CASSLIPPQHF TGTGCCAGCAGTTTGATCCCGCCCCAGCATTTT
TRBJ1-1 . TRBV14 . CASSPNNLGPFF TGTGCCAGCAGCCCCAACAATTTGGGACCTTTCTTT
TRBJ2-7 . TRBV11-2 . CASSERSRNYEQYF TGTGCCAGCAGCGAGAGGAGCAGAAACTATGAGCAGTACTTC
TRBJ2-5 . TRBV11-1 . CASTRDDPQETQYF TGTGCCAGTACCCGGGACGATCCACAAGAGACCCAGTACTTC
TRBJ2-3 many TRBV14 TRBD2 CASSPTSGGRTDTQYF TGTGCCAGCAGCCCAACTAGCGGGGGAAGGACAGATACGCAGTATTTT
TRBJ2-4 . TRBV4-1 TRBD2 CASSQGLTNGGLAKNIQYF TGCGCCAGCAGCCAAGGTCTAACTAACGGGGGACTAGCCAAGAACATTCAGTACTTC
TRBJ1-2 many TRBV6-6 TRBD1 CASKPGTGYGYTF TGTGCCAGCAAACCGGGGACAGGCTATGGCTACACCTTC
TRBJ2-2 . TRBV11-2 TRBD2 CTSSLGLAKTGELFF TGTACCAGCAGCTTAGGACTAGCGAAGACCGGGGAGCTGTTTTTT
TRBJ2-2 . TRBV5-4 TRBD1 CASSLVRGLSTGELFF TGTGCCAGCAGCTTGGTTAGGGGGCTAAGCACCGGTGAGCTGTTTTTT
TRBJ2-3 . TRBV2 . CASRKGGGSTYTQYF TGTGCCAGTAGAAAGGGGGGGGGAAGCACATATACGCAGTATTTT
TRBJ2-7 . TRBV5-4 TRBD1 CTSSPGTGFSYEQYF TGCACGAGCAGCCCGGGGACAGGGTTCTCCTACGAGCAGTATTTC
TRBJ2-6 . TRBV6-1 . CAGSAEDSSAANVLTF TGTGCTGGCAGTGCCGAGGACAGCTCTGCGGCCAACGTCCTGACTTTC
TRBJ2-1 . TRBV24-1 TRBD2 CATSDPQGGLAGEQFF TGTGCCACCAGTGATCCTCAGGGGGGACTAGCTGGTGAGCAGTTCTTC
TRBJ1-4 . TRBV4-2 TRBD1 CAGSQGDSGEKLFF TGTGCCGGCAGCCAAGGGGACAGTGGGGAAAAACTATTTTTT
TRBJ2-7 . TRBV11-2 . CASSLASRGYEQYF TGTGCCAGCAGCTTAGCTTCACGGGGCTACGAGCAGTACTTC
TRBJ1-2 . TRBV21-1 . CASSNGGTDYGYTF TGTGCCAGCAGCAACGGGGGGACCGACTATGGCTACACCTTC
TRBJ2-7 . TRBV29-1 . CSVGTGIGGYWQYF TGCAGCGTTGGGACGGGGATAGGGGGTTACTGGCAGTACTTC
TRBJ2-1 . TRBV11-2 . CASSLSRGPYNEQFF TGTGCCAGCAGCCTAAGTAGGGGTCCCTACAATGAACAGTTCTTC
TRBJ1-1 many TRBV6-1 . CASSRPTMNTEAFF TGTGCCAGCAGTCGCCCCACAATGAACACTGAAGCTTTCTTT
TRBJ2-7 . TRBV6-2/TRBV6-3 . CASSSPCLTYKQNF TGTGCCAGCAGCTCCCCGTGCCTTACCTACAAGCAGAACTTC
TRBJ1-1 many TRBV6-1 . CASSDRGNTEAFF TGTGCCAGCAGTGACAGGGGGAACACTGAAGCTTTCTTT
TRBJ2-4 . TRBV28 . CASSLPRLAKNIQYF TGTGCCAGCAGTTTACCCAGGTTAGCCAAAAACATTCAGTACTTC
TRBJ1-4 few TRBV4-1 . CASSQIQGIGETLFF TGCGCCAGCAGCCAGATACAGGGCATCGGTGAAACACTGTTTTTT
TRBJ2-2 . TRBV20-1 TRBD1 CSARVVPDRGEQTGKLFF TGCAGTGCTAGAGTGGTTCCTGACAGGGGCGAACAAACCGGGAAGCTGTTTTTT
TRBJ2-7 . TRBV29-1 . CSACRRDAGTSYEKHF TGCAGCGCCTGTCGGCGGGACGCTGGAACCTCCTACGAGAAGCACTTC
TRBJ1-5 . TRBV6-5 . CASIKRSPGQTYSNQPRHF TGTGCCAGCATAAAAAGGTCGCCAGGGCAGACTTATAGCAATCAGCCCCGGCATTTT
TRBJ2-3 few TRBV20-1 . CSASVPTGPLGTDTQYF TGCAGTGCTAGTGTCCCGACAGGACCCCTGGGCACAGATACGCAGTATTTT